These T cell receptor beta chains were read from a single sample in a study of blood T cell repertoires in COVID-19. Profiled with immunoSEQ multiplex PCR; TCRdb holds only in-frame clones, not every one. The repertoire holds 80,000 to 90,000 clones, with 70% to 90% as singletons. Specimen: peripheral blood. The receptors come from a man between 60 and 70 years old with acute or convalescent COVID-19. Both conserved end residues are part of each CDR3. Each record gives: J gene, V gene, clone size, D gene, CDR3 DNA, CDR3 protein. A D gene is named only where the DNA matches it firmly. Only some rows state a clone size, as once, few, many or a class for expanded clones.

TRBJ2-2 TRBV2 - - TGTGCCAGCAGTGAAGCGAAAGGGGGACCGAACACCGGGGAGCTGTTTTTT CASSEAKGGPNTGELFF
TRBJ1-5 TRBV24-1 - - TGTGCCACCAGTGATGAGGGTCAGCCCCAGCATTTT CATSDEGQPQHF
TRBJ1-4 TRBV6-5 - - TGTGCCAGCATGAGGACAAGTCTTGAAAAACTGTTTTTT CASMRTSLEKLFF
TRBJ2-2 TRBV6-1 - TRBD2 TGTGCCAGCAGTGCGACTAGCGGGGCGGGTGGCGGGGAGCTGTTTTTT CASSATSGAGGGELFF
TRBJ2-1 TRBV14 - - TGTGCCAGCAGCACGCGACAGGTTTGGGACGATGAGCAGTTCTTC CASSTRQVWDDEQFF
TRBJ1-6 TRBV19 - - TGTGCCAGTAGTAGTACAGGGAGTAGTAATTCACCCCTCCACTTT CASSSTGSSNSPLHF
TRBJ1-1 TRBV24-1 once - TGTGCCACCAGTGATAAGGGGTACACTGAAGCTTTCTTT CATSDKGYTEAFF
TRBJ1-2 TRBV27 - - TGTGCCAGCAGCTGGGGGCAGGGAATAAGTGGCTACACCTTC CASSWGQGISGYTF
TRBJ1-2 TRBV19 - - TGTGCCAGTAGGGGGGGAATGGTCTATGGCTACACCTTC CASRGGMVYGYTF
TRBJ1-2 TRBV2 - - TGTGCCAGCTCTGGCAGTACCCCCTCCGACTATGGCTACACCTTC CASSGSTPSDYGYTF
TRBJ1-1 TRBV6-2/TRBV6-3 - TRBD1 TGTGCCAGCAGCATCGGGACAGGCTCGTTGGTCCCAAATTTCTTT CASSIGTGSLVPNFF
TRBJ1-3 TRBV3-1/TRBV3-2 - - TGTGCCAGCAGCCAGAACAGGCCCCCCCCCGTCTGGGCTCATTCCCAATATTTT CASSQNRPPPVWAHSQYF
TRBJ2-1 TRBV30 - TRBD1 TGTGCCTGGAGTCTTGGGACAGGGGACTTTGAGCAGTTCTTC CAWSLGTGDFEQFF
TRBJ1-1 TRBV6-2/TRBV6-3 - - TGTGCCAGCAGTTACTCGGGGGCTAACACTGAAGCTTTCTTT CASSYSGANTEAFF
TRBJ1-2 TRBV3-1/TRBV3-2 few TRBD1 TGTGCCAGCAGCCAAGGGACAGGTCCCGGCTACACCTTC CASSQGTGPGYTF
TRBJ1-1 TRBV18 once - TGTGCCAGCTCACGATCTCGGTCCACTGAAGCTTTCTTT CASSRSRSTEAFF
TRBJ1-1 TRBV7-2 once TRBD1 TGTGCCAGCAGCTTAGGGCCAGGGGGACCTCGAGGCACTGAAGCTTTCTTT CASSLGPGGPRGTEAFF
TRBJ2-2 TRBV2 - - TGTGCCAGCAACGAGTACTCGAACACCGGGGAGCTGTTTTTT CASNEYSNTGELFF
TRBJ2-5 TRBV7-6 - TRBD2 TGTGCCAGCAGCTTAGCGTCTCGGGGGGGCGAGGGAGAGACCCAGTACTTC CASSLASRGGEGETQYF
TRBJ2-3 TRBV7-9 - TRBD1 TGTGCCAGCAGCTTGATCCGGACAGGCCCGAGCACAGATACGCAGTATTTT CASSLIRTGPSTDTQYF
TRBJ1-2 TRBV30 - - TGTGCCTCCCATTCTCGGTCTCGGGGCTACACCTTC CASHSRSRGYTF
TRBJ1-2 TRBV5-6 - - TGTGCCAGCAGCTTGCTTCAGGGGCCAAAATATCCCCGAGGCTACACCTTC CASSLLQGPKYPRGYTF
TRBJ2-1 TRBV5-4 - TRBD2 TGTGCCAGCAGCCTCCCGGGAGGGATTCTGGGTGAGCAGTTCTTC CASSLPGGILGEQFF
TRBJ1-1 TRBV27 - - TGTGCCAGCAGTTTATCGAAAGACCCAGGGAACACTGAAGCTTTCTTT CASSLSKDPGNTEAFF
TRBJ2-2 TRBV3-1/TRBV3-2 - - TGTGCCAGCAGCCAAGGACTTGTGTGGACCGGGGAGCTGTTTTTT CASSQGLVWTGELFF
TRBJ1-5 TRBV19 - - TGTGCCAGTAGAGTGAGCGGACCTAGCAATCAGCCCCAGCATTTT CASRVSGPSNQPQHF
TRBJ2-7 TRBV10-1 - TRBD1 TGCGCCAGCAGTGATGGACAGGCGGGCTCCTACGAGCAGTACTTC CASSDGQAGSYEQYF
TRBJ1-4 TRBV4-1 - - TGCGCCAGCAGCCAAACGCTACAGGGTCCTAATGAAAAACTGTTTTTT CASSQTLQGPNEKLFF
TRBJ2-3 TRBV9 - - TGTGCCAGCAGCCAAAACCGGGACTCACCGAGCACAGATACGCAGTATTTT CASSQNRDSPSTDTQYF
TRBJ1-5 TRBV30 - TRBD1 TGTGCCTGGAGTTTTACAGGGGGAGGGCAGCCCCAGCATTTT CAWSFTGGGQPQHF
TRBJ2-1 TRBV9 - - TGTGCCAGCGGGGGGGCATATGAGCAGTTCTTC CASGGAYEQFF
TRBJ1-1 TRBV7-2 - TRBD1 TGTGCCAGCAGCTTAGACAGGGGAGCAGCTGAAGCTTTCTTT CASSLDRGAAEAFF
TRBJ1-2 TRBV4-3 - TRBD1 TGCGCCAGCAGCCAAGAAGGACAGGGGGCCGATGGCTACACCTTC CASSQEGQGADGYTF
TRBJ2-5 TRBV4-2 - TRBD2 TGTGCCAGCAGCCAAGAAGCGCAACGCGGGGGGGCCGGGGAGACCCAGTACTTC CASSQEAQRGGAGETQYF
TRBJ1-1 TRBV7-2 - TRBD1 TGTGCCAGCAGCGCATCCAGGGGGCGCGAAGGAAACACTGAAGCTTTCTTT CASSASRGREGNTEAFF
TRBJ1-3 TRBV7-6 - - TGTGCCAGCAGCTTCTCAGGGGTGCAAGGAAACACCATATATTTT CASSFSGVQGNTIYF
TRBJ2-1 TRBV29-1 - TRBD2 TGCAGCGCCAGGCTAGCGGGGGGCTACAATGAGCAGTTCTTC CSARLAGGYNEQFF
TRBJ1-4 TRBV30 - - TGTGCCTATGAGGGAGTGGGGTTTAACGAAAAACTGTTTTTT CAYEGVGFNEKLFF
TRBJ1-3 TRBV6-6 - - TGTGCCAGCAGTTATTCCGGGTCCTCTGGAAACACCATATATTTT CASSYSGSSGNTIYF
TRBJ1-4 TRBV25-1 - - TGTGCCAGCAGGGCAAAGGGGTTGACTAATGAAAAACTGTTTTTT CASRAKGLTNEKLFF
TRBJ1-6 TRBV30 - - TGTGCCTGGAGGCTAAAGAACCGAGCCTATAATTCACCCCTCCACTTT CAWRLKNRAYNSPLHF
TRBJ2-7 TRBV7-2 - - TGTGCCAGCAGCTTAGCGTCGGCCTACGAGCAGTACTTC CASSLASAYEQYF
TRBJ2-3 TRBV6-6 - TRBD2 TGTGCCAGCACCCCCCCCCGCGGGGGTGGAGATACGCAGTATTTT CASTPPRGGGDTQYF